This TCR beta chain is from a study of patients and donors after allogeneic stem cell transplantation. The CDR3 runs 13 residues. The germline V and J ends were trimmed by 3 bases and 6 bases, with 9 bases remaining between them. Each CDR3 protein gets one entry after TCRdb re-called the RT-PCR reads with MiXCR. The data contain hundreds of thousands of distinct CDR3 sequences, about a sixth of them singletons. This clonotype was seen repeatedly, ten times or more. The sequencing sample was made of blood, either unsorted or a sorted T cell fraction (not recorded which). The V and J genes are TRBV12-3 or TRBV12-4 and TRBJ1-5; D unresolved. This receptor was identified in a human donor who was either an allogeneic HSCT recipient or a stem cell or donor lymphocyte infusion donor (not recorded which). It is not recorded whose cells these are; they may come from a transplant donor. The CDR3 DNA reads as TGTGCCAGCAGTTTGGGCAGCCTTCAGCCCCAGCATTTT. This sequence encodes CASSLGSLQPQHF.